The next 25 T cell receptor beta chains were all read from a single sample in a study of cytomegalovirus exposure and HLA in healthy donors. The PCR ran on 60 Vbeta and 13 Jbeta primers. Sequenced by immunoSEQ multiplex PCR; TCRdb stores in-frame clones only, minus some. The sample has about 150,000 clones, about two thirds seen once. Sequencing input: PBMCs. The receptor source for this set is a man aged 25 to 40 in good health and CMV-seropositive.

The chain is built from TRBV4-1 and TRBJ2-1; D may be TRBD2 (6 bases). The CDR3 covers 17 residues. CDR1 is MGHRA, CDR2 YSYEKL, per germline. The V gene lost 3 bases and the J gene lost 0 bases, with 15 bases spanning the gap. CDR3 protein: CASSHARDSSSYNEQFF. The DNA for the CDR3 is TGCGCCAGCAGCCACGCACGGGACTCCTCCTCCTACAATGAGCAGTTCTTC.

The chain uses TRBV5-1 and TRBJ2-5; tentatively, D is TRBD1 (6 bases). CDR1 and CDR2 from the germline V gene are SGHRS and YFSETQ. Trimming stripped 1 base from V and 2 bases from J, with 12 bases between. The CDR3 extends over 15 amino acids. The DNA for the CDR3 is TGCGCCAGCAGCTTGATGGGGGCTGGGCAAGAGACCCAGTACTTC. It specifies CASSLMGAGQETQYF.

The V call is TRBV27, the J call TRBJ2-2; D remains ambiguous. The CDR3 covers 11 residues. The V end was cut by 4 bases, the J end by 6 bases, with 3 bases between. The germline V gene encodes CDR1 MNHEY and CDR2 SMNVEV (reference sequence). The chain's CDR3 is CASSSAGELFF. In DNA form, the CDR3 reads TGTGCCAGCAGTTCTGCCGGGGAGCTGTTTTTT.

This chain links TRBV7-9 with TRBJ2-1; 9 nucleotides line up with TRBD2. Germline V gene sequence: CDR1 SEHNR, CDR2 FQNEAQ (reference sequence). J was trimmed by 7 bases and V by 5 bases; bases with no gene match: 12. The CDR3 extends over 16 amino acids. DNA for the CDR3: TGTGCCAGCAGCCCCCCGTCCCTAGCGGGGACAAATGAGCAGTTCTTC. This translates into CASSPPSLAGTNEQFF. The variable domain in full, with the rest retrieved from reference TRBV7-9 and TRBJ2-1, is DTGVSQNPRHKITKRGQNVTFRCDPISEHNRLYWYRQTLGQGPEFLTYFQNEAQLEKSRLLSDRFSAERPKGSFSTLEIQRTEQGDSAMYLCASSPPSLAGTNEQFFGPGTRLTVL.

This rearrangement joins TRBV7-7 to TRBJ1-4; unclear D gene. CDR1 and CDR2 (germline): SSHAT, FNYEAQ (reference sequence). The length of the CDR3 is 14 residues. With 6 bases removed from V and 8 bases from J, the gap between germline ends came to 16 bases. CDR3 sequence reads: CASSPDSVGEKLFF. CDR3 bases: TGTGCCAGCAGTCCGGACTCCGTGGGGGAAAAACTGTTTTTT.

V usage is TRBV30 and J usage is TRBJ1-3; perhaps TRBD1 as D (6 bases). This CDR3 is 16 amino acids long. V was trimmed by 1 base and J by 0 bases, leaving 13 bases between them. CDR1 and CDR2 (germline): GTSNPN, SVGIG (reference sequence). The CDR3, as DNA: TGTGCCTGGAGTGGGACAGCTCAATCCTCTGGAAACACCATATATTTT. Its translation is CAWSGTAQSSGNTIYF.

V usage is TRBV6-6 and J usage is TRBJ1-3, with 8 bases that match TRBD1. Germline lookup yields CDR1 MNHNY and CDR2 SVGAGI (reference sequence). This CDR3 contains 15 residues. J gave up 5 bases and V 2 bases, and 5 bases lay outside the gene matches. The CDR3 loop is CASSYGTGARNTIYF. Here the CDR3 DNA reads TGTGCCAGCAGTTACGGGACAGGAGCAAGAAACACCATATATTTT.

This clone was seen a handful of times. The V and J genes are TRBV29-1 and TRBJ1-5; TRBD1 matches at 9 bases. The length of the CDR3 is 14 residues. Germline lookup yields CDR1 SQVTM and CDR2 ANQGSEA. After removal of 1 base from V and 5 bases from J, the junction contained 3 bases not matched to a gene. For the CDR3, the DNA is TGCAGCGTTGAAGGGACAGGGGTAGATCAGCCCCAGCATTTT. The encoded protein is CSVEGTGVDQPQHF.

About this clone: A read error may account for a junction end that differs from germline. This sample also contains other DNA sequences that code for the same CDR3. V gene TRBV30 combines with J gene TRBJ1-4, with D tentatively TRBD1 (5 bases). This CDR3 has 15 residues. Looked up from germline, CDR1 is GTSNPN and CDR2 is SVGIG (reference sequence). The CDR3 loop reads CAWSGGGVRNEKLFF. CDR3 coding DNA: TGTGCCTGGAGTGGGGGGGGAGTGAGGAATGAAAAACTATTTTTT.

In nucleotides, the CDR3 is TGTGCCAGCAGTGGGATCGGGACAGAGTATCAGCCCCAGCATTTT. Translated, it gives CASSGIGTEYQPQHF. This rearrangement joins TRBV28 to TRBJ1-5, with 7 bases that match TRBD1. Per the germline V gene, CDR1 is MDHEN and CDR2 is SYDVKM. The CDR3 runs to 15 residues. The V and J ends lost 5 bases and 5 bases, in that order; junction bases with no gene match: 9.

The chain is built from TRBV18 and TRBJ1-3; no definite D call. Germline CDR1 KGHSH, CDR2 LQKENI. Trimming left V 3 bases short and J 3 bases short, with 9 bases between. The CDR3 contains 14 residues. CDR3 sequence (DNA): TGTGCCAGCTCACCGAACCGGGATGGAAACACCATATATTTT. Its protein is CASSPNRDGNTIYF.

The gene calls are TRBV2 and TRBJ2-7; 7 bases agree with TRBD1. After removal of 6 bases from V and 0 bases from J, the junction contained 5 bases not matched to a gene. This CDR3 is built from 14 residues. The germline gives CDR1 SNHLY, CDR2 FYNNEI. The CDR3 DNA sequence: TGTGCCAGCAGGGACAGGTTGAGCTCCTACGAGCAGTACTTC. Translating gives CASRDRLSSYEQYF. Drawing the rest from reference TRBV2 and TRBJ2-7, the complete variable domain is EPEVTQTPSHQVTQMGQEVILRCVPISNHLYFYWYRQILGQKVEFLVSFYNNEISEKSEIFDDQFSVERPDGSNFTLKIRSTKLEDSAMYFCASRDRLSSYEQYFGPGTRLTVT.

The V and J genes are TRBV19 and TRBJ1-5; weak D call: TRBD1 (6 bases). Germline CDR1 reads LNHDA; CDR2 reads SQIVND (reference sequence). The CDR3 contains 15 residues. Trimming cost V 4 bases and J 3 bases, with 13 bases left between them. The DNA of the CDR3 is TGTGCCAGTAGTAACAACAGGGATTTCAATCAGCCCCAGCATTTT. It translates to CASSNNRDFNQPQHF.

V and J are TRBV2 and TRBJ2-7; TRBD2 agrees at 10 bases. This CDR3 has 16 residues. The germline gives CDR1 SNHLY, CDR2 FYNNEI. The J segment lost 7 bases and the V segment lost 4 bases, leaving 13 bases of the junction unmatched. DNA for the CDR3: TGTGCCAGCAGTGGATCCAGGCTAGCGGGAGATTGGGAGCAGTACTTC. Translation gives CASSGSRLAGDWEQYF.

The chain has TRBV5-1 and TRBJ2-5, with a possible D match to TRBD2 (6 bases). The CDR3 has 14 amino acids. V lost 0 bases to trimming and J lost 4 bases, with 10 bases between them. Germline values: CDR1 SGHRS, CDR2 YFSETQ. The CDR3 DNA follows: TGCGCCAGCAGCTTGGACGGGAGTGGAGAGACCCAGTACTTC. Residues: CASSLDGSGETQYF.

This clone has just a few counts. V is TRBV4-2 and J is TRBJ2-7; D may be TRBD2 (6 bases). Germline CDR1 reads LGHNA; CDR2 reads YNFKEQ. The CDR3 is 17 residues long. Trimming took 1 base from V and 0 from J, leaving 16 bases between them. In DNA, the CDR3 is TGTGCCAGCAGCCAAGCAGAGGGTATTAGCGGCTCCTACGAGCAGTACTTC. As protein: CASSQAEGISGSYEQYF.

V usage is TRBV6-5 and J usage is TRBJ2-7; 8 bases align to TRBD1. The CDR3 totals 14 residues. Germline CDR1 is MNHEY and CDR2 is SVGAGI. Germline trimming cut 7 bases from V and 4 bases from J; bases unmatched to any gene: 9. CDR3 coding DNA: TGTGCCAGCACCCCGACAGGGGTCGTTTACGAGCAGTACTTC. This codes for CASTPTGVVYEQYF.

The sample holds one count of this clone. The J gene is TRBJ1-1, the V gene TRBV13; weak D call: TRBD1 (5 bases). Germline lookup yields CDR1 PRHDT and CDR2 FYEKMQ (reference sequence). CDR3 length: 16 residues. V was shortened by 4 bases and J by 3 bases, with 18 bases between the two germline ends. This CDR3 reads CASSSRAAGVDTEAFF. The CDR3 coding sequence is TGTGCCAGCAGCTCCCGAGCCGCGGGGGTGGACACTGAAGCTTTCTTT.

The chain joins TRBV28 to TRBJ1-2, with 8 nucleotides matching TRBD1. The CDR3 has 15 amino acids. V dropped 2 bases and J dropped 8; count of bases not matched to a gene: 10. Germline CDR1 is MDHEN and CDR2 is SYDVKM. DNA of the CDR3: TGTGCCAGCAGTTTAAAGGGACGGGACAGGCTAGGCTACACCTTC. The encoded protein is CASSLKGRDRLGYTF.

The rearrangement joins TRBV5-1 to TRBJ1-4; D is ambiguous. CDR3 length: 11 residues. Looked up from germline, CDR1 is SGHRS and CDR2 is YFSETQ. V was shortened by 5 bases and J by 8 bases, with 7 bases between the two germline ends. DNA of the CDR3: TGCGCCAGCAGGGGCGAAGAAAAACTGTTTTTT. Translation: CASRGEEKLFF.

This sequence joins TRBV28 and TRBJ1-5; 7 nucleotides agree with TRBD1. V gave up 3 bases and J gave up 7 bases; unmatched junction bases: 6. The CDR3 covers 14 residues. Germline V gene lookup returns CDR1 MDHEN and CDR2 SYDVKM. This CDR3 reads CASSLDRGRQPQHF. The CDR3 DNA sequence: TGTGCCAGCAGTTTGGATAGGGGGCGACAGCCCCAGCATTTT. The variable domain in full, with the rest retrieved from reference TRBV28 and TRBJ1-5, is DVKVTQSSRYLVKRTGEKVFLECVQDMDHENMFWYRQDPGLGLRLIYFSYDVKMKEKGDIPEGYSVSREKKERFSLILESASTNQTSMYLCASSLDRGRQPQHFGDGTRLSIL.

The rearrangement joins TRBV4-1 to TRBJ1-5; TRBD1 matches at 9 bases. The germline V gene encodes CDR1 MGHRA and CDR2 YSYEKL. The CDR3 is 15 amino acids. With V trimmed by 4 bases and J by 1 base, 2 bases remained unmatched. The CDR3 sequence: CASSPTGGSNQPQHF. CDR3 nucleotide sequence: TGCGCCAGCAGCCCGACAGGGGGGAGCAATCAGCCCCAGCATTTT.

The chain recombines TRBV19 with TRBJ2-7, with a tentative D call TRBD1 (7 bases). V was shortened by 5 bases and J by 2 bases, with 19 bases between the two germline ends. CDR1 is LNHDA and CDR2 is SQIVND in the germline V gene (reference sequence). CDR3 length: 16 amino acids. The CDR3 spells CASSSGTEEGAYEQYF. For the CDR3, the DNA is TGTGCCAGTAGTTCCGGGACAGAGGAGGGTGCCTACGAGCAGTACTTC. The full variable domain, rest sourced from reference TRBV19 and TRBJ2-7, is DGGITQSPKYLFRKEGQNVTLSCEQNLNHDAMYWYRQDPGQGLRLIYYSQIVNDFQKGDIAEGYSVSREKKESFPLTVTSAQKNPTAFYLCASSSGTEEGAYEQYFGPGTRLTVT.

The chain is built from TRBV19 and TRBJ2-3, with a weak D call TRBD2 (7 bases). The CDR3 spans 16 residues. Germline values: CDR1 LNHDA, CDR2 SQIVND (reference sequence). With 7 bases removed from V and 5 bases from J, the gap between germline ends came to 22 bases. CDR3 DNA: TGTGCCAGTACCACTGGGGGGGCAGGTATTGAAGATACGCAGTATTTT. Translation gives CASTTGGAGIEDTQYF. The complete variable domain, with remaining parts taken from reference TRBV19 and TRBJ2-3, reads DGGITQSPKYLFRKEGQNVTLSCEQNLNHDAMYWYRQDPGQGLRLIYYSQIVNDFQKGDIAEGYSVSREKKESFPLTVTSAQKNPTAFYLCASTTGGAGIEDTQYFGPGTRLTVL.

The V gene is TRBV11-3, the J gene TRBJ2-5, with TRBD1 identical over 11 bases. Trimming took 5 bases from V and 9 from J; bases not matched to a gene: 8. Germline V gene lookup returns CDR1 SGHNT and CDR2 YENEEA. The CDR3 runs to 14 residues. CDR3 sequence (DNA): TGTGCCAGCAGCACGGACAGGGGGCCCCTTGCCCAGTACTTC. This gives the protein CASSTDRGPLAQYF.